These 10 T cell receptor beta chains share one sample of origin, sequenced in a study of blood T cell repertoires in COVID-19. Measured with immunoSEQ multiplex PCR; TCRdb has only the in-frame clones, and not every one. The table has 100,000 to 120,000 clones, about 85% seen once. The sequenced material came from peripheral blood. The receptors were gathered from a human donor in a cohort sampled during active COVID-19.

The rearrangement uses TRBV11-2 and TRBJ1-3; unclear D gene. Trimming cost V 0 bases and J 4 bases, with 13 bases left between them. The germline CDR1 and CDR2 sequences are SGHAT and FQNNGV. The CDR3 is 16 residues long. The CDR3 coding sequence is TGTGCCAGCAGCTTAGATCGGTCCGGGAAGGGAAACACCATATATTTT. Its translation is CASSLDRSGKGNTIYF.

J is TRBJ2-2 and V is TRBV19; TRBD1 is a possible D gene (6 bases). V lost 3 bases and J 4 bases, leaving 15 bases between the germline ends. Germline loops: CDR1 LNHDA, CDR2 SQIVND (reference sequence). The CDR3 runs 16 residues. CDR3 region: CASSIRSTRGTGELFF. CDR3 coding DNA: TGTGCCAGTAGTATCCGCAGCACCAGGGGCACCGGGGAGCTGTTTTTT.

This sequence joins TRBV13 and TRBJ2-1; TRBD2 agrees at 10 bases. In germline, CDR1 is PRHDT, CDR2 FYEKMQ (reference sequence). This CDR3 spans 16 amino acids. The J segment lost 8 bases and the V segment lost 5 bases, leaving 12 bases of the junction unmatched. The CDR3 DNA is TGTGCCAGCAGCCAGAGAGAGCGGGGGGGCCGCGATGAGCAGTTCTTC. Its protein product is CASSQRERGGRDEQFF. The full variable domain, with the rest looked up from reference TRBV13 and TRBJ2-1, is AAGVIQSPRHLIKEKRETATLKCYPIPRHDTVYWYQQGPGQDPQFLISFYEKMQSDKGSIPDRFSAQQFSDYHSELNMSSLELGDSALYFCASSQRERGGRDEQFFGPGTRLTVL.

The J gene is TRBJ1-2, the V gene TRBV9; the match to TRBD1 covers 12 bases. Germline assignment: CDR1 SGDLS and CDR2 YYNGEE. The CDR3 consists of 15 residues. V lost 4 bases, J lost 8 bases, and 9 bases stayed unmatched. CDR3 loop: CASSSGTGGGKGYTF. The CDR3 DNA is TGTGCCAGCAGCTCCGGGACAGGGGGCGGAAAAGGCTACACCTTC.

The CDR3 reads CASSQDRGEGTDTQYF. CDR3 DNA: TGTGCCAGCAGCCAAGACCGCGGGGAAGGGACAGATACGCAGTATTTT. The genes are TRBV3-1 (or the pseudogene TRBV3-2) and TRBJ2-3; TRBD2 might be the D (6 bases). V shed 0 bases and J shed 3 bases, with 13 bases lying between them. CDR3 length: 16 residues. Germline V gives CDR1 LGHDT, CDR2 YNNKEL (reference sequence).

This clone showed up just once. The rearrangement joins TRBV25-1 to TRBJ1-1; no reliable D call. This CDR3 spans 15 amino acids. Germline V gene sequence: CDR1 MGHDK, CDR2 SYGVNS. The ends were cut back, 1 base at V and 0 bases at J, with 9 bases in the middle. CDR3 loop: CASSESIAMNTEAFF. CDR3 sequence (DNA): TGTGCCAGCAGTGAATCGATAGCTATGAACACTGAAGCTTTCTTT.

This rearrangement joins TRBV15 to TRBJ1-5; 7 bases map to TRBD1. This CDR3 contains 14 residues. In germline, CDR1 is LNHNV, CDR2 YYDKDF (reference sequence). V lost 3 bases and J lost 2; bases outside the gene matches: 1. The CDR3 nucleotides read TGTGCCACCAGCAGCAGGGGGGGCAATCAGCCCCAGCATTTT. Its protein product is CATSSRGGNQPQHF.

V gene TRBV7-9 combines with J gene TRBJ1-2; D is uncertain. Germline CDR1 reads SEHNR; CDR2 reads FQNEAQ (reference sequence). V shed 4 bases and J shed 8 bases, with 17 bases lying between them. The CDR3 length is 14 residues. The CDR3 coding sequence is TGTGCCAGCAGCTCCCGAGAGGGCCGGAGCGGCTACACCTTC. This codes for CASSSREGRSGYTF.

The V and J genes are TRBV25-1 and TRBJ1-2; 7 bases map to TRBD1. CDR1 is MGHDK and CDR2 is SYGVNS in the germline V gene. The CDR3 consists of 16 residues. V trimming: 0 bases; J trimming: 4 bases; junction bases outside the gene matches: 8. Here the CDR3 reads CASSEYGAGGLYGYTF. The CDR3 DNA follows: TGTGCCAGCAGTGAATATGGGGCAGGGGGGCTCTATGGCTACACCTTC.

The chain joins TRBV7-8 to TRBJ2-3, with D unresolved. Trimming removed 3 bases at V and 1 base at J, with 11 bases between. Germline lookup yields CDR1 SGHVS and CDR2 FQNEAQ. The CDR3 length is 15 residues. The CDR3 DNA follows: TGTGCCAGCAGCTTCAACGGCCGGGGCACAGATACGCAGTATTTT. Translation gives CASSFNGRGTDTQYF.